These 7 T cell receptor beta chains were all obtained from the same sample, sequenced in a study of metastatic and nonmetastatic thyroid tumors. TCRdb re-clonotyped the PCR reads via MiXCR. Counted here are around 45,000 clones, approximately 3% occurring once; the ten biggest clones make up more than 7.5%. Before thyroid surgery, none of the patients had received any treatment. The sequenced sample consisted of blood. Source of these receptors: a female donor with papillary thyroid cancer or a benign thyroid nodule (not recorded which). Some clones in this sample may be carry-over from other donors' samples.

This chain links TRBV5-5 with TRBJ1-2; D ambiguous. The CDR3 consists of 12 residues. Between the trimmed V and J ends, which lost 9 bases and 4 bases, there was a span of 13 bases. CDR1 and CDR2 (germline): SGHKS, YYEKEE (reference sequence). The CDR3 nucleotides are TGTGCCACCGATCCCGGGAGCTATGGCTACACCTTC. This encodes CATDPGSYGYTF.

This clone was seen many times. One junction end disagrees with the germline gene, perhaps due to a read error. V usage is TRBV3-1 and J usage is TRBJ1-2; D possibly corresponds to TRBD1 (5 bases). Germline assignment: CDR1 LGHDT and CDR2 YNNKEL (reference sequence). This CDR3 has 14 amino acids. CDR3 nucleotide sequence: TGTGCCAGCAGCCAGAACCGGGACCTCTATGGCCACACCTTC. Translating it yields CASSQNRDLYGHTF.

There are many counts of this clone. The genes are TRBV2 and TRBJ2-1; D possibly corresponds to TRBD1 (5 bases). V was cut by 1 base and J by 4 bases, with 5 bases left in between. The CDR3 consists of 13 residues. CDR1 is SNHLY, CDR2 FYNNEI, per germline. The CDR3 bases are TGTGCCAGCAGTGAAGGACAGTACAATGAGCAGTTCTTC. Encoded protein: CASSEGQYNEQFF.

This clone was observed many times. The chain recombines TRBV28 with TRBJ1-2, with 8 bases identical to TRBD1. Per germline, CDR1 MDHEN and CDR2 SYDVKM. The CDR3 consists of 12 residues. The CDR3: CASHRGNYGYTF. DNA for the CDR3: TGTGCTAGTCACAGGGGGAACTATGGCTACACCTTC.

This clone was seen repeatedly, ten times or more. The CDR3 bases are TGTGCCAGCAGCTTGGACAGGGGGACAGATACGCAGTATTTT. Translating gives CASSLDRGTDTQYF. The gene calls are TRBV5-4 and TRBJ2-3; 8 bases are a match to TRBD1. The germline V gene encodes CDR1 SGHNT and CDR2 YYREEE (reference sequence). The CDR3 loop spans 14 amino acids. The V gene end was trimmed by 0 bases and the J gene end by 3 bases; junction bases not matched to a gene: 0.

The V gene is TRBV11-2, the J gene TRBJ2-7, with 7 bases fitting TRBD1. Unmatched junction bases numbered 7, after V lost 1 base and J lost 1 base. The length of the CDR3 is 16 residues. CDR1 SGHAT and CDR2 FQNNGV come from the germline V gene. CDR3 protein: CASSLVFGTASYEQYF. CDR3 coding DNA: TGTGCCAGCAGCTTAGTATTCGGGACAGCTTCCTACGAGCAGTACTTC.

This clone came up a few times. This chain joins TRBV7-9 and TRBJ2-1; D not resolved. Trimming left V 4 bases short and J 8 bases short, with 18 bases between. The germline V gene encodes CDR1 SEHNR and CDR2 FQNEAQ (reference sequence). The CDR3 extends over 15 amino acids. This CDR3 is CASSSSFDWVDEQFF. The CDR3 DNA is TGTGCCAGCAGCTCAAGTTTCGACTGGGTCGATGAGCAGTTCTTC.